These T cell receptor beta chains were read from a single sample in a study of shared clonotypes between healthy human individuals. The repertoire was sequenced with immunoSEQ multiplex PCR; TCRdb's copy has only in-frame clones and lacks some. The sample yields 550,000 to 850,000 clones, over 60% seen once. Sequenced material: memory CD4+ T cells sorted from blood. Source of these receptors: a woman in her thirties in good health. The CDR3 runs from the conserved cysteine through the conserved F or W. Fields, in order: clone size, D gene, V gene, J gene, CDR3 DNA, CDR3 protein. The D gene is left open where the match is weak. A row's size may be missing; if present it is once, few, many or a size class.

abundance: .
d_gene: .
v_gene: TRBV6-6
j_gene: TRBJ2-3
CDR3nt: TGTGCCAGCAGTTACTCCAGTACCACAGATACGCAGTATTTT
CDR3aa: CASSYSSTTDTQYF

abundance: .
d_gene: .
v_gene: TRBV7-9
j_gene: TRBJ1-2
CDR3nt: TGTGCCAGCAGTAGGACTCACGGGGATGGCTACACCTTC
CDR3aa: CASSRTHGDGYTF

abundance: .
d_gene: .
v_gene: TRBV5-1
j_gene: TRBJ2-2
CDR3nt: TGCGCCAGCAGGCAGGGGTACGGGGAGCTGTTTTTT
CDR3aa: CASRQGYGELFF

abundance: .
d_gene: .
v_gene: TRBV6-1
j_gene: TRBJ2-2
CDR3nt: TGTGCCAGCAGCGAAAAAAACACCGGGGAGCTGTTTTTT
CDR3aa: CASSEKNTGELFF

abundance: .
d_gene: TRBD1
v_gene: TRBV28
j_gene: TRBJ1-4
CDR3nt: TGTGCCAGCAGTAATTCCGGGACAGGGACTGAAAAACTGTTTTTT
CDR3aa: CASSNSGTGTEKLFF

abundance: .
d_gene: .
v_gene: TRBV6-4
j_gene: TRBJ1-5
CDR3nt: TGTGCCAGCAGTGAAGCCGGAATATCAGCCCCACCGCATTTT
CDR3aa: CASSEAGISAPPHF

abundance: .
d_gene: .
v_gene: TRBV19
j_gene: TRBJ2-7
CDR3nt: TGTGCCGGGGGGCCTAGGGGGCGTCCAAAGCAGTACTTC
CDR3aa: CAGGPRGRPKQYF

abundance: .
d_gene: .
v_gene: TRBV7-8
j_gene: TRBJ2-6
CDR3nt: TGTGCCAGCAGCTACCCACAAAGTCGGGCCAACGTCCTGACTTTC
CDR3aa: CASSYPQSRANVLTF

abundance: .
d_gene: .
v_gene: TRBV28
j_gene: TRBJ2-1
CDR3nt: TGTGCCAGCAGAGGTCCCTCCTACAATGAGCAGTTCTTC
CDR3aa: CASRGPSYNEQFF

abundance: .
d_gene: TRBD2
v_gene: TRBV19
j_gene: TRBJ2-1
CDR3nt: TGTGCCAGTAGTACCGGACTAGCGGGGGACTACAATGAGCAGTTCTTC
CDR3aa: CASSTGLAGDYNEQFF

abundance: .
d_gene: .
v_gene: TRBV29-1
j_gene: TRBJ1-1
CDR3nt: TGCAGCGTTGGCACGCTCGGCCGGGCGCTGACAGAAGCTTTCTTT
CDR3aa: CSVGTLGRALTEAFF

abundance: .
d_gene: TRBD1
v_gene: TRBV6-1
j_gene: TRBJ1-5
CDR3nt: TGTGCCAGCAGTGTTACCGGGACAGACTTACTTTATAGCAATCAGCCCCAGCATTTT
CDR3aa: CASSVTGTDLLYSNQPQHF

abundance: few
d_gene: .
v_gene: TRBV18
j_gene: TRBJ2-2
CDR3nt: TGTGCCAGCTCAGCGGGACAGCCGAACACCGGGGAGCTGTTTTTT
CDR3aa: CASSAGQPNTGELFF

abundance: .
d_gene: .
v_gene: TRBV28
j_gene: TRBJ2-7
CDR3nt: TGTGCCAGCAGTCCCCAGGGCCGCGGTTCCTACGAGCAGTACTTC
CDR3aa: CASSPQGRGSYEQYF

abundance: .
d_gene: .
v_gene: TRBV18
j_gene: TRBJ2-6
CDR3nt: TGTGCCAGCTCACCGACGCTTGTGGGGGCTGGGGCCAACGTCCTGACTTTC
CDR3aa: CASSPTLVGAGANVLTF

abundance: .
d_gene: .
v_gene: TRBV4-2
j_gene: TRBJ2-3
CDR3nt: TGTGCCAGCAGCCAAGCAGGGGCCTACACAGATACGCAGTATTTT
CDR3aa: CASSQAGAYTDTQYF

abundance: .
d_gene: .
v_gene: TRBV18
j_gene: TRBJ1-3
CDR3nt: TGTGCCAGCTCACCCTTCGAAGGCTCTGGAAACACCATATATTTT
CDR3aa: CASSPFEGSGNTIYF